The present entry profiles one TCR beta chain with its context. The entry originates in a study of blood T cell repertoires in COVID-19. As for the study in general: The analysed material was cDNA or gDNA that came from T cells, B-cell-depleted T cells, or PBMCs.

Profiling relied on immunoSEQ multiplex PCR, and the TCRdb table lists in-frame clones only, not all of them. The sample has about 140,000 clones, about 76% seen once. The CDR3 is 14 residues long. The V gene lost 4 bases and the J gene lost 6 bases, with 15 bases spanning the gap. CDR1 and CDR2 from the germline V gene are SGDLS and YYNGEE. V usage is TRBV9 and J usage is TRBJ2-3; no definite D call. The sequence derives from an older man with acute or convalescent COVID-19. Specimen: peripheral blood. The CDR3 region is CASSTQAVRDTQYF. In nucleotides, the CDR3 is TGTGCCAGCAGCACGCAAGCCGTGAGGGATACGCAGTATTTT.